This T cell receptor (beta chain) originates from a study of T-cell memory formation after mild COVID-19 (dated by TCRdb to the early 2020s). In terms of the full investigation: Most TCR sequence clusters were specific to one of the two donors. T-cell clones expanding and contracting after mild COVID-19 in a couple of donors were tracked by longitudinal TCRalpha and TCRbeta repertoire sequencing. Two young, previously healthy adult volunteers made up the cohort, one male and one female.

PBMCs were isolated by Ficoll-Paque density gradient centrifugation. The sample holds a few counts of this clonotype. It has no known antigen specificity. Base qualities were left out, and no much larger clone turns up one base away. The research as a whole found: Only two mild cases were covered in the study, and larger cohorts including severe cases with pre-infection samples were considered necessary. The detection of some responding clones in pre-infection memory suggests that pre-existing cross-reactive memory T cells joined the SARS-CoV-2 response. Whether the second-wave clones peaking on day 37 were SARS-CoV-2 specific was not confirmed. Contracting CD4+ clones appeared mostly in the CM and EM memory subsets, whereas CD8+ clones were enriched in EMRA. Clones contracting from day 15 to 85 had balanced CD4/CD8 phenotypes, while a second wave expanding from day 15 to 37 was biased towards CD4+.

Via the germline V gene, CDR1 is MNHEY and CDR2 SVGEGT. The junction shows trimming of 6 bases on V and 2 bases on J, and the gene matches do not reach 4 bases of it. The CDR3 covers 15 residues, taking in both the cysteine and the phenylalanine. CDR3 DNA is the only sequence kept; it has 45 bases, read in frame from the first base. The sample was run on an Illumina NovaSeq 6000. Using 5'RACE with constant-segment primers, TCRalpha and TCRbeta cDNA libraries were constructed, with sample barcodes and unique molecular identifiers added in the process. RNA was extracted from every sample with Trizol reagent. Library amplification was performed in two PCR steps, and a second sample barcode and Illumina TruSeq adapters were introduced in the second step. The libraries were sequenced on an Illumina NovaSeq using 2 x 150 bp paired-end reads. The original methods were these. Reads were demultiplexed and collapsed into UMI-guided consensus sequences with migec v1.2.7. Using mixcr v2.1.11, UMI consensuses were aligned to TRA and TRB V and J templates and then assembled into clonotypes. A clonotype was counted as expanded or contracted only when both edgeR and NoisET called the clonotype significant, with the noise models trained on biological replicates. For edgeR calls, the thresholds were a false discovery rate-adjusted p below 0.01 and a log2 fold-change of 1. As an exploratory analysis of dynamics, PCA with hierarchical clustering was applied to max-normalized trajectories of the 1000 most abundant clonotypes. Each responding clone was given a CD4 or CD8 phenotype based on the CD4+ and CD8+ repertoires, which had been sequenced separately. In-frame beta chains were kept once TCRdb had trimmed the public reads at Q25 with fastp and called clones with MiXCR. CDR3 protein duplicates are merged, each entry listing the most common genes and DNA. These V and J calls derive from TCRdb rather than the authors' analysis. This sample gives fewer than 350,000 distinct CDR3 sequences in total; about 15% of them show up just once. The ten top clones hold about a fifth of the sample.

The TCR originated in a man between 18 and 35 years old who had mild COVID-19 (a few samples of this study predate the infection). The sample titles of this study are shuffled in the database, so cell type and time point are left out; the donor was told from shared clones. Material: PBMCs or a T cell subset sorted from them (not recorded which). Recombination linked TRBV6-2 or TRBV6-3 to TRBJ2-3; 11 central nucleotides agree with TRBD2. The CDR3 has the sequence CASRSSGGYTDTQYF. The nucleotide sequence reads as follows: TGTGCCAGCAGATCTAGCGGGGGGTACACAGATACGCAGTATTTT.